The 9 T cell receptor beta chains given below trace back to one sample, sequenced in a study of blood T cell repertoires in COVID-19. The repertoire was sequenced with immunoSEQ multiplex PCR; TCRdb's copy has only in-frame clones and lacks some. The sample yields fewer than 250,000 clones, more than 70% seen once. The material sequenced was peripheral blood. All receptors come from a woman in her thirties or forties who had recovered from COVID-19.

In its sample, this clone was seen once. CDR3 coding DNA: TGTGCCAGTAGCCCCCGGGGGAAGGAGACCCAGTACTTC. It translates to CASSPRGKETQYF. This sequence joins TRBV19 and TRBJ2-5; D is perhaps TRBD2 (6 bases). In germline, CDR1 is LNHDA, CDR2 SQIVND (reference sequence). V lost 6 bases and J 5 bases, leaving 13 bases between the germline ends. The CDR3 spans 13 residues.

This clone was recorded once. The junction shows a germline mismatch at one end, possibly a read error. The chain employs TRBV5-1 and TRBJ1-4; a possible D gene is TRBD1 (6 bases). Per the germline V gene, CDR1 is SGHRS and CDR2 is YFSETQ. CDR3 length: 15 amino acids. This CDR3 reads CASSFETGSNGKLFF. The CDR3 coding sequence is TGCGCCAGCAGCTTTGAAACAGGGAGTAATGGAAAACTGTTTTTT.

The chain employs TRBV6-5 and TRBJ1-4; 7 bases are a match to TRBD1. Germline V CDR1 and CDR2: MNHEY, SVGAGI. This CDR3 region has 15 residues. V lost 7 bases to trimming and J lost 2 bases; unmatched junction nucleotides: 7. The CDR3 region is CASIRRGRTNEKLFF. As DNA, the CDR3 is TGTGCCAGCATAAGGAGGGGGCGGACTAATGAAAAACTGTTTTTT.

The chain uses TRBV28 and TRBJ2-7; 9 nucleotides match TRBD2. Germline V gene data show CDR1 as MDHEN and CDR2 as SYDVKM. CDR3 size: 14 residues. After removal of 5 bases from V and 6 bases from J, the junction contained 8 bases not matched to a gene. The CDR3, as DNA: TGTGCCAGCAGTAGGAGCGGGAGGCCGGGCGAGCAGTACTTC. Its protein product is CASSRSGRPGEQYF.

The chain combines TRBV18 with TRBJ2-7, with 8 bases identical to TRBD1. The ends lost 6 bases at V and 4 bases at J; junction bases unmatched: 8. The CDR3 runs to 14 residues. Germline V CDR1 and CDR2: KGHSH, LQKENI. The CDR3 coding sequence is TGTGCCAGCTCGGCGGGACAGGTGGGGTACGAGCAGTACTTC. It translates to CASSAGQVGYEQYF.

This chain links TRBV29-1 with TRBJ2-3; 9 bases map to TRBD2. Looked up from germline, CDR1 is SQVTM and CDR2 is ANQGSEA. The CDR3 loop spans 13 amino acids. Trimming at V came to 4 bases and at J to 3 bases, leaving 2 bases not matched to a gene. The DNA of the CDR3 is TGCAGCGTTGTCCTAGCGGGGACAGATACGCAGTATTTT. Its protein is CSVVLAGTDTQYF.

This CDR3 is CASSPLGAQGSGNTIYF. The CDR3 DNA reads as TGTGCCAGCTCACCCCTGGGAGCACAAGGCTCTGGAAACACCATATATTTT. The chain uses TRBV18 and TRBJ1-3; D ambiguous. The CDR3 extends over 17 amino acids. CDR1 is KGHSH, CDR2 LQKENI, per germline. V dropped 3 bases and J dropped 0 bases, with 15 bases sitting between them.

The DNA of the CDR3 is TGTGCCAGTAGTATGCCCCCCGGGACCCAGTACTTC. It yields the protein CASSMPPGTQYF. The chain joins TRBV19 to TRBJ2-5; D remains ambiguous. V lost 3 bases, J lost 7 bases, and 9 bases lay in between. This CDR3 region has 12 residues. From germline, CDR1 is LNHDA and CDR2 SQIVND (reference sequence).

The chain employs TRBV7-9 and TRBJ2-3, with a weak D call TRBD2 (5 bases). Germline V gives CDR1 SEHNR, CDR2 FQNEAQ (reference sequence). The CDR3 runs 16 residues. With 5 bases removed from V and 0 bases from J, the gap between germline ends came to 15 bases. As DNA, the CDR3 is TGTGCCAGCAGCACCTCGCCCGGGGTTAGCACAGATACGCAGTATTTT. Translation: CASSTSPGVSTDTQYF.